The clone carrying this T cell receptor beta chain was seen repeatedly, ten times or more. No antigen is known for it. From the germline J gene comes the end of the CDR3, since the read stops 3 residues before it. This entry comes from a study of T cell clonality in common variable immunodeficiency. V lost 8 bases, J lost 2 bases, and 12 bases lay in between. This CDR3 has 13 residues. Caucasian heritage predominated among both patients and controls. TCRdb's table, derived via immunoSEQ multiplex PCR, lists solely in-frame clones and lacks some. The sample holds over 35,000 clones, and no clone turns up only once. Points from the study as a whole: Reportedly, TCR beta sequences from common variable immunodeficiency showed fewer deletions and N-nucleotide insertions.

Sequencing was performed on peripheral blood mononuclear cells. This TCR was sampled from a person aged 18 to 70 in good health. The rearrangement links TRBV12-3 or TRBV12-4 to TRBJ1-1; D perhaps matches TRBD1 (6 bases). The sequenced part of the CDR3 DNA is TGTGCCAGCGGCCCAGGGGATAACACTGAA. Residues: CASGPGDNTE. The complete CDR3 sequence is CASGPGDNTEAFF.